These 9 T cell receptor beta chains were all obtained from the same sample, sequenced in a study of T cell changes during pregnancy in multiple sclerosis. Profiling relied on immunoSEQ multiplex PCR, and the TCRdb table lists in-frame clones only, not all of them. The table includes over 35,000 clones, roughly 90% detected once. The input for sequencing was CD8+ T cells from peripheral blood mononuclear cells, taken before pregnancy. The receptors derive from a female donor with multiple sclerosis, enrolled in a pregnancy study.

This clone appeared a single time. The chain joins TRBV5-4 to TRBJ2-7; 11 bases agree with TRBD2. Germline assignment: CDR1 SGHNT and CDR2 YYREEE (reference sequence). After removal of 4 bases from V and 2 bases from J, the junction contained 14 bases not matched to a gene. The CDR3 totals 18 residues. CDR3 in amino acids: CASSPRFPGTSGTYEQYF. The CDR3 DNA reads as TGTGCCAGCAGCCCACGATTTCCCGGGACTAGCGGAACCTACGAGCAGTACTTC.

The chain joins TRBV19 to TRBJ1-5; TRBD1 agrees at 8 bases. There are 13 residues in the CDR3. J lost 5 bases, V lost 6 bases, and 3 bases had no gene match. Germline CDR1 reads LNHDA; CDR2 reads SQIVND (reference sequence). Written as DNA, the CDR3 is TGTGCCAGTAGCAGACAGGGGTATCAGCCCCAGCATTTT. It translates to CASSRQGYQPQHF.

This clone was found once. This rearrangement joins TRBV6-4 to TRBJ2-1; 7 bases align to TRBD2. This CDR3 comprises 17 residues. Per the germline V gene, CDR1 is MRHNA and CDR2 is SNTAGT. V lost 3 bases, J lost 0 bases, and 8 bases stayed unmatched. The CDR3 region has the DNA TGTGCCAGCAGTGAACGGGTGGGAGGGAGCTCCTACAATGAGCAGTTCTTC. It encodes CASSERVGGSSYNEQFF.

J is TRBJ2-2 and V is TRBV2, with 12 nucleotides matching TRBD2. CDR3 length: 19 amino acids. Germline CDR1 reads SNHLY; CDR2 reads FYNNEI. V lost 3 bases, J lost 0 bases, and 8 bases stayed unmatched. The CDR3 here is CASSEGTSGRTANTGELFF. The CDR3, as DNA: TGTGCCAGCAGTGAGGGAACTAGCGGGAGGACCGCGAACACCGGGGAGCTGTTTTTT.

The chain employs TRBV4-1 and TRBJ1-1; no clear D gene. Looked up from germline, CDR1 is MGHRA and CDR2 is YSYEKL. Between the trimmed V and J ends, which lost 0 bases and 4 bases, there was a span of 15 bases. The CDR3 runs to 16 residues. The CDR3 sequence is CASSQELSWAGTEAFF. The CDR3 DNA reads TGCGCCAGCAGCCAAGAGTTGAGTTGGGCGGGCACTGAAGCTTTCTTT.

This clone was observed a few times. This chain uses TRBV6-5 with TRBJ2-7; D unclear. The germline V gene has CDR1 MNHEY and CDR2 SVGAGI. V was shortened by 2 bases and J by 6 bases, with 11 bases between the two germline ends. CDR3 length: 13 residues. The CDR3 sequence is CASSYTRSGEQYF. Written as DNA, the CDR3 is TGTGCCAGCAGTTACACTCGTTCGGGCGAGCAGTACTTC.

This chain links TRBV6-5 with TRBJ2-1; 7 bases align to TRBD2. Germline V gives CDR1 MNHEY, CDR2 SVGAGI. The J segment lost 5 bases and the V segment lost 8 bases, leaving 6 bases of the junction unmatched. This CDR3 has 13 residues. CDR3 in DNA: TGTGCCAGCGGCCTAGCGGAACACAATGAGCAGTTCTTC. Its translation is CASGLAEHNEQFF.

This clone was recorded only once. The rearrangement uses TRBV19 and TRBJ2-1; D possibly corresponds to TRBD1 (5 bases). This CDR3 has 13 amino acids. From germline, CDR1 is LNHDA and CDR2 SQIVND (reference sequence). V gave up 0 bases and J gave up 7 bases, with 7 bases separating them. The CDR3 reads CASSIDRVNEQFF. The CDR3 DNA follows: TGTGCCAGTAGTATAGACAGGGTAAATGAGCAGTTCTTC.

The CDR3 sequence is CASRTDRVISYEQYF. The CDR3 DNA follows: TGTGCCAGCAGAACCGACAGGGTTATCTCCTACGAGCAGTACTTC. J is TRBJ2-7 and V is TRBV28, with 7 bases that match TRBD1. Trimming took 6 bases from V and 0 from J; bases not matched to a gene: 8. There are 15 residues in the CDR3. In germline, CDR1 is MDHEN, CDR2 SYDVKM. Filled out from reference TRBV28 and TRBJ2-7, the complete variable domain reads DVKVTQSSRYLVKRTGEKVFLECVQDMDHENMFWYRQDPGLGLRLIYFSYDVKMKEKGDIPEGYSVSREKKERFSLILESASTNQTSMYLCASRTDRVISYEQYFGPGTRLTVT.